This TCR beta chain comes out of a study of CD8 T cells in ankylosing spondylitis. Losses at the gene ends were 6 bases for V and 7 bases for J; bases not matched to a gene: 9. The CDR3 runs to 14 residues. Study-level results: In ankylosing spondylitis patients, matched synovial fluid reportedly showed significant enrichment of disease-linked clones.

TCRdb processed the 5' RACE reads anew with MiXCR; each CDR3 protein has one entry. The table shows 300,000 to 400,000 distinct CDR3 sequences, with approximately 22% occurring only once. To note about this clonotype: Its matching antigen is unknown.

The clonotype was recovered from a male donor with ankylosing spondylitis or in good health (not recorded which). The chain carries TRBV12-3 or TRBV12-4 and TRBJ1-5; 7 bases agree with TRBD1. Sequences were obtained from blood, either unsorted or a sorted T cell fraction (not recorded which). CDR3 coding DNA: TGTGCCAGCAGCCGACAGGGTTTAGGGCAGCCCCAGCATTTT. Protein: CASSRQGLGQPQHF.